The 29 T cell receptor beta chains reported below all come from one sample, sequenced in a study of OX40 agonist ivuxolimab in advanced cancers. Method: immunoSEQ multiplex PCR; TCRdb's copy keeps in-frame clones and lacks some. This sample has 30,000 to 40,000 clones, with around 90% found just once. Specimen: CD4+ or CD8+ T cells sorted from blood, collected in a trial of the OX40 agonist ivuxolimab. Receptors originate from an adult with an advanced solid tumor such as melanoma, head and neck, liver or kidney cancer.

This clone was counted between two and nine times. This sequence joins TRBV7-2 and TRBJ2-1; 12 bases line up with TRBD2. Germline lookup yields CDR1 SGHTA and CDR2 FQGNSA. There are 15 residues in the CDR3. V lost 5 bases to trimming and J lost 8 bases; unmatched junction nucleotides: 7. The CDR3 sequence is CASSNLAGGPDEQFF. Here the CDR3 DNA reads TGTGCCAGCAGCAATCTAGCGGGAGGGCCGGATGAGCAGTTCTTC.

The chain uses TRBV5-4 and TRBJ1-3; possible D gene TRBD1, 5 bases. V was shortened by 9 bases and J by 0 bases, with 16 bases between the two germline ends. CDR1 is SGHNT and CDR2 is YYREEE in the germline V gene (reference sequence). The CDR3 runs 15 residues. CDR3 in DNA: TGTGCCACTTACGACAAGGGGTCCTCTGGAAACACCATATATTTT. Its protein is CATYDKGSSGNTIYF.

In this sample, this clone turned up a few times. The rearrangement joins TRBV10-1 to TRBJ1-1, with D possibly matching TRBD1 (6 bases). This CDR3 is built from 13 residues. V lost 4 bases and J 4 bases, leaving 10 bases between the germline ends. Germline lookup yields CDR1 WNHNN and CDR2 SYGVQD (reference sequence). The CDR3 region is CASSVGAGTEAFF. The CDR3 region has the DNA TGCGCCAGCAGTGTGGGGGCCGGCACTGAAGCTTTCTTT.

V gene TRBV7-9 combines with J gene TRBJ2-7; D call uncertain. Deletions cut 1 base from V and 4 bases from J, with 14 bases between. The germline V gene encodes CDR1 SEHNR and CDR2 FQNEAQ (reference sequence). The CDR3 has 15 residues. The CDR3 nucleotides read TGTGCCAGCAGCTTAGGGGGATTTTTCGGATACGAGCAGTACTTC. Protein sequence: CASSLGGFFGYEQYF.

The chain links TRBV30 to TRBJ2-7; D is tentatively TRBD1 or TRBD2 (5 bases each). The CDR3 spans 14 residues. Germline V lookup: CDR1 GTSNPN, CDR2 SVGIG (reference sequence). V was clipped by 3 bases and J by 4 bases, with 16 bases between them. For the CDR3, the DNA is TGTGCCTGGAGGCCCGTTTGGGGGAATTACGAGCAGTACTTC. This translates into CAWRPVWGNYEQYF.

This rearrangement joins TRBV7-8 to TRBJ1-5; TRBD1 is a possible D gene (6 bases). Germline assignment: CDR1 SGHVS and CDR2 FQNEAQ. V was shortened by 6 bases and J by 3 bases, with 12 bases between the two germline ends. The CDR3 is 14 amino acids. The CDR3 spells CASRRAGDNQPQHF. In DNA, the CDR3 is TGTGCCAGCAGACGTGCAGGGGACAATCAGCCCCAGCATTTT.

The V call is TRBV7-9, the J call TRBJ2-2; D possibly corresponds to TRBD2 (5 bases). V was trimmed by 2 bases and J by 1 base, leaving 8 bases between them. Germline V lookup: CDR1 SEHNR, CDR2 FQNEAQ (reference sequence). The CDR3 contains 15 residues. CDR3 in amino acids: CASSLYSGNTGELFF. The DNA for the CDR3 is TGTGCCAGCAGCTTATACAGCGGGAACACCGGGGAGCTGTTTTTT. The full variable domain, completed using reference TRBV7-9 and TRBJ2-2, is DTGVSQNPRHKITKRGQNVTFRCDPISEHNRLYWYRQTLGQGPEFLTYFQNEAQLEKSRLLSDRFSAERPKGSFSTLEIQRTEQGDSAMYLCASSLYSGNTGELFFGEGSRLTVL.

V gene TRBV7-9 combines with J gene TRBJ2-1, with 9 bases lining up with TRBD2. The germline V gene encodes CDR1 SEHNR and CDR2 FQNEAQ (reference sequence). CDR3 size: 19 residues. V shed 5 bases and J 3 bases; nucleotides not matched to a gene: 17. Here the CDR3 DNA reads TGTGCCAGCAGCGAGCGGGGGGCGGGAGGGCCGTCTTTCTACAATGAGCAGTTCTTC. This encodes CASSERGAGGPSFYNEQFF.

The V gene is TRBV6-5, the J gene TRBJ2-7; D perhaps matches TRBD2 (5 bases). Germline V gene data show CDR1 as MNHEY and CDR2 as SVGAGI. This CDR3 region has 14 residues. Trimming took 1 base from V and 4 from J, leaving 11 bases between them. The CDR3 bases are TGTGCCAGCAGTTACTACCGGGGTGAATACGAGCAGTACTTC. Protein product: CASSYYRGEYEQYF.

For this clone: One junction end does not reproduce the germline sequence, and a read error may be involved. This rearrangement joins TRBV7-7 to TRBJ2-1, with TRBD2 matching 8 bases. The CDR3 runs to 18 residues. The germline gives CDR1 SSHAT, CDR2 FNYEAQ (reference sequence). CDR3 residues: CASSLAPSGSLSYNEQFF. The CDR3 DNA reads TGTGCTAGCAGCTTAGCGCCTAGCGGGTCCCTATCCTACAATGAGCAGTTCTTC.

The chain carries TRBV10-1 and TRBJ2-1; D remains unclear. Germline V gene sequence: CDR1 WNHNN, CDR2 SYGVQD (reference sequence). This CDR3 comprises 12 residues. The ends were cut back, 5 bases at V and 8 bases at J, with 10 bases in the middle. The CDR3 nucleotides are TGCGCCAGCAGTCCTTCGACCCATGAGCAGTTCTTC. Protein: CASSPSTHEQFF.

The V and J genes are TRBV11-3 and TRBJ1-3, with D perhaps TRBD1 (6 bases). This CDR3 contains 17 residues. V was shortened by 5 bases and J by 0 bases, with 17 bases between the two germline ends. The germline V gene has CDR1 SGHNT and CDR2 YENEEA. This CDR3 reads CASSTRTEHFSGNTIYF. Here the CDR3 DNA reads TGTGCCAGCAGCACTCGGACAGAACACTTCTCTGGAAACACCATATATTTT.

V is TRBV4-1 and J is TRBJ2-1; TRBD2 matches 8 bases. This CDR3 is 16 amino acids long. Germline CDR1 and CDR2: MGHRA and YSYEKL. V lost 0 bases to trimming and J lost 5 bases; unmatched junction nucleotides: 6. CDR3 residues: CASSQEGAGVNNEQFF. In DNA form, the CDR3 reads TGCGCCAGCAGCCAAGAAGGAGCGGGAGTGAACAATGAGCAGTTCTTC.

This chain links TRBV7-9 with TRBJ2-3; possibly TRBD2 for D (5 bases). The length of the CDR3 is 15 residues. The V gene lost 4 bases and the J gene lost 1 base, with 12 bases spanning the gap. Germline assignment: CDR1 SEHNR and CDR2 FQNEAQ (reference sequence). CDR3 DNA sequence: TGTGCCAGCAGCTCCCTGACTACAGGCACAGATACGCAGTATTTT. This gives the protein CASSSLTTGTDTQYF.

The V gene is TRBV7-8, the J gene TRBJ1-5; TRBD1 is a possible D gene (6 bases). This CDR3 is 16 amino acids long. Trimming pared 5 bases from V and 4 bases from J, leaving 18 bases between. Germline CDR1 reads SGHVS; CDR2 reads FQNEAQ. The CDR3 protein is CASSPNNRGTNQPQHF. The DNA for the CDR3 is TGTGCCAGCAGCCCGAACAACCGGGGGACAAATCAGCCCCAGCATTTT.

This rearrangement joins TRBV4-1 to TRBJ2-1; TRBD2 agrees at 9 bases. The V segment lost 1 base and the J segment 4 bases; nucleotides outside the gene matches: 5. The germline gives CDR1 MGHRA, CDR2 YSYEKL. This CDR3 region has 16 residues. CDR3 protein: CASSQGLAVVYNEQFF. CDR3 nucleotides: TGCGCCAGCAGCCAAGGACTAGCGGTGGTTTACAATGAGCAGTTCTTC.

The J gene is TRBJ2-3, the V gene TRBV7-9, with TRBD2 matching 13 bases. Germline CDR1 SEHNR, CDR2 FQNEAQ (reference sequence). V lost 5 bases to trimming and J lost 6 bases; unmatched junction nucleotides: 8. The CDR3 has 16 residues. The CDR3 protein is CASSDPLLAGGDTQYF. The CDR3, as DNA: TGTGCCAGCAGCGACCCCCTACTAGCGGGAGGGGATACGCAGTATTTT.

The chain employs TRBV19 and TRBJ2-7; tentatively, D is TRBD2 (6 bases). The CDR3 is 13 residues long. Germline values: CDR1 LNHDA, CDR2 SQIVND (reference sequence). V lost 10 bases, J lost 4 bases, and 17 bases lay in between. The CDR3 region has the DNA TGTGCCACCTCTCCGATGGGAGGATACGAGCAGTACTTC. Its translation is CATSPMGGYEQYF. The full variable domain, in which reference TRBV19 and TRBJ2-7 provide the parts outside the CDR3, is DGGITQSPKYLFRKEGQNVTLSCEQNLNHDAMYWYRQDPGQGLRLIYYSQIVNDFQKGDIAEGYSVSREKKESFPLTVTSAQKNPTAFYLCATSPMGGYEQYFGPGTRLTVT.

The chain is built from TRBV25-1 and TRBJ2-7; 7 positions match TRBD1. The germline CDR1 and CDR2 sequences are MGHDK and SYGVNS. There are 13 residues in the CDR3. J was trimmed by 7 bases and V by 8 bases; bases with no gene match: 11. The DNA for the CDR3 is TGTGCCAGCTCGACGGGGACAGTAGGGGAGCAGTACTTC. Its translation: CASSTGTVGEQYF.

This sequence joins TRBV11-3 and TRBJ2-1; 7 positions agree with TRBD2. The length of the CDR3 is 13 residues. V shed 1 base and J 12 bases; nucleotides not matched to a gene: 6. The germline V gene has CDR1 SGHNT and CDR2 YENEEA. In DNA, the CDR3 is TGTGCCAGCAGCTTAGGAGTCAGCGGGATGCAGTTCTTC. Its translation: CASSLGVSGMQFF.

This sequence joins TRBV13 and TRBJ2-5, with 12 positions matching TRBD1. CDR3 length: 16 residues. Germline CDR1 is PRHDT and CDR2 is FYEKMQ (reference sequence). The trim removed 2 bases at V and 5 bases at J, leaving 6 bases unmatched. CDR3: CASSLLGQGARETQYF. The CDR3 coding sequence is TGTGCCAGCAGCTTATTGGGACAGGGGGCGAGGGAGACCCAGTACTTC.

The chain employs TRBV11-2 and TRBJ2-1; D uncertain. The CDR3 is made up of 16 amino acids. The ends were cut back, 1 base at V and 1 base at J, with 11 bases in the middle. Germline CDR1 SGHAT, CDR2 FQNNGV. The CDR3 protein is CASSLVFSGSYNEQFF. DNA for the CDR3: TGTGCCAGCAGCTTAGTTTTTTCGGGTTCCTACAATGAGCAGTTCTTC. Filled out from reference TRBV11-2 and TRBJ2-1, the complete variable domain reads EAGVAQSPRYKIIEKRQSVAFWCNPISGHATLYWYQQILGQGPKLLIQFQNNGVVDDSQLPKDRFSAERLKGVDSTLKIQPAKLEDSAVYLCASSLVFSGSYNEQFFGPGTRLTVL.

V and J are TRBV28 and TRBJ2-3; no reliable D call. Germline CDR1 and CDR2: MDHEN and SYDVKM. Deletions cut 6 bases from V and 0 bases from J, with 13 bases between. The CDR3 runs 15 residues. The DNA for the CDR3 is TGTGCCAGCAGCTACAGCGCATCTAGCACAGATACGCAGTATTTT. It translates to CASSYSASSTDTQYF.

The V and J genes are TRBV10-3 and TRBJ2-2; 9 bases line up with TRBD1. This CDR3 is built from 15 residues. V dropped 6 bases and J dropped 1; count of bases not matched to a gene: 3. Germline V CDR1 and CDR2: ENHRY, SYGVKD. The CDR3 sequence is CAISPGQGNTGELFF. The CDR3 DNA reads as TGTGCCATCAGCCCGGGACAGGGGAACACCGGGGAGCTGTTTTTT.

V is TRBV19 and J is TRBJ2-1, with 13 bases fitting TRBD2. The CDR3 runs 15 residues. Trimming at V came to 5 bases and at J to 6 bases, leaving 4 bases not matched to a gene. CDR1 is LNHDA, CDR2 SQIVND, per germline (reference sequence). The CDR3 loop reads CASSALAGGLNEQFF. DNA for the CDR3: TGTGCCAGTAGTGCACTAGCGGGAGGGCTCAATGAGCAGTTCTTC.

V and J are TRBV7-9 and TRBJ2-3, with 7 bases fitting TRBD2. In germline, CDR1 is SEHNR, CDR2 FQNEAQ (reference sequence). V lost 4 bases and J lost 5; bases outside the gene matches: 9. The CDR3 totals 15 residues. CDR3 loop: CASSSSRGVEDTQYF. CDR3 DNA: TGTGCCAGCAGCTCCTCCCGGGGGGTAGAAGATACGCAGTATTTT.

The chain employs TRBV4-2 and TRBJ2-4; D not resolved. This CDR3 has 15 residues. Germline V gives CDR1 LGHNA, CDR2 YNFKEQ. Trimming took 0 bases from V and 0 from J, leaving 6 bases between them. This CDR3 is CASSQDRIAKNIQYF. CDR3 coding DNA: TGTGCCAGCAGCCAAGACAGGATAGCCAAAAACATTCAGTACTTC.

The V gene is TRBV18, the J gene TRBJ2-3, with 7 bases aligning to TRBD1. J gave up 6 bases and V 2 bases, and 14 bases lay outside the gene matches. CDR1 is KGHSH, CDR2 LQKENI, per germline. The CDR3 contains 17 residues. CDR3 residues: CASSPRGQSGNRDTQYF. In nucleotides, the CDR3 is TGTGCCAGCTCACCAAGGGGGCAAAGTGGGAATCGCGATACGCAGTATTTT.

The gene calls are TRBV14 and TRBJ2-5, with 7 bases aligning to TRBD1. V lost 0 bases to trimming and J lost 2 bases; unmatched junction nucleotides: 9. Per the germline V gene, CDR1 is SGHDN and CDR2 is FVKESK. The CDR3 is made up of 17 amino acids. Written as DNA, the CDR3 is TGTGCCAGCAGCCAAGATTTGACAGGGTGGGGGCAAGAGACCCAGTACTTC. It encodes CASSQDLTGWGQETQYF.